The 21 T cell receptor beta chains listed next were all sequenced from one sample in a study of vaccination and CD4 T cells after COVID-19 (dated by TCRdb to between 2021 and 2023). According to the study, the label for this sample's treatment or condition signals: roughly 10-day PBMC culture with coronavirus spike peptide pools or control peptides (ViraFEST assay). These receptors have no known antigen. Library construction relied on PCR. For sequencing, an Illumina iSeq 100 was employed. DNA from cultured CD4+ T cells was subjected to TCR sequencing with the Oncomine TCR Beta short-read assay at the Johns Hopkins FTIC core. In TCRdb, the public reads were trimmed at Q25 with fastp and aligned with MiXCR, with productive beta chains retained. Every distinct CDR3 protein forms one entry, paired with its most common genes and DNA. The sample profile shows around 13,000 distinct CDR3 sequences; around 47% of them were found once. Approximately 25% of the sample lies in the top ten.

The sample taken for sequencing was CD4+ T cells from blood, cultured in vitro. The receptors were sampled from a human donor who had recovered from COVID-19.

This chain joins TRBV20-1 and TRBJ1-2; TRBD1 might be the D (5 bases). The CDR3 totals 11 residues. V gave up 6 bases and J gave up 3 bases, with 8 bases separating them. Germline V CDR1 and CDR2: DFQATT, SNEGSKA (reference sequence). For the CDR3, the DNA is TGCAGTGCAGGGGAAGACTATGGCTACACCTTC. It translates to CSAGEDYGYTF.

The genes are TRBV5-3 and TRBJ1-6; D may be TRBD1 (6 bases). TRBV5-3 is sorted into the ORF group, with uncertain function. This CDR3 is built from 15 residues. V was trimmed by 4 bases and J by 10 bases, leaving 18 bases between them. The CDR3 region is CARSPGRGWGSPLHF. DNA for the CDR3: TGTGCCAGAAGCCCGGGTAGGGGGTGGGGATCACCCCTCCACTTT.

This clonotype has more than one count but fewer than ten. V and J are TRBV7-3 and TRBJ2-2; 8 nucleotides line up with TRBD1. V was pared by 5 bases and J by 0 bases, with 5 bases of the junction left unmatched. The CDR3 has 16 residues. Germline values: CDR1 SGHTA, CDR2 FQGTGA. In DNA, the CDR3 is TGTGCCAGCAGCCCGACAGGGGCGACGAACACCGGGGAGCTGTTTTTT. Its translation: CASSPTGATNTGELFF.

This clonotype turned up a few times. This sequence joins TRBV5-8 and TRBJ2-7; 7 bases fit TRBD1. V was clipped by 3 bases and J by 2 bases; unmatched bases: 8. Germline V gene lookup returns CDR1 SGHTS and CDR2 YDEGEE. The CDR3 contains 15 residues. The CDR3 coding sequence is TGTGCCAGCAGCTCTATTCTCGGACAGGCCTACGAGCAGTACTTC. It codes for CASSSILGQAYEQYF.

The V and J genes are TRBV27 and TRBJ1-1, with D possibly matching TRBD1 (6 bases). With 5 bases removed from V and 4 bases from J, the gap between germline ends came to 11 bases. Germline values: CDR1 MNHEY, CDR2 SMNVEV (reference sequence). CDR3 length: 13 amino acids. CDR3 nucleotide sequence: TGTGCCAGCAGTGCCAGGGGTCGCACTGAAGCTTTCTTT. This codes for CASSARGRTEAFF.

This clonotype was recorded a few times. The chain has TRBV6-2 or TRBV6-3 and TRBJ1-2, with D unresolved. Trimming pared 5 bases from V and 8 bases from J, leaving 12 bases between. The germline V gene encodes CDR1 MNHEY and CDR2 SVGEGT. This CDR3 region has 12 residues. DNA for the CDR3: TGTGCCAGCAGTACTTACTTGGGGGGCTACACCTTC. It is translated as CASSTYLGGYTF.

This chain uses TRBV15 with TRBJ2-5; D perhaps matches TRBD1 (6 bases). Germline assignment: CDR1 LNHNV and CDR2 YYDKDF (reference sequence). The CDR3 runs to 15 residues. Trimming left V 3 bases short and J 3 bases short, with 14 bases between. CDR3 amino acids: CATSRTPRTEETQYF. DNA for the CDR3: TGTGCCACCAGCAGGACCCCGAGGACAGAAGAGACCCAGTACTTC.

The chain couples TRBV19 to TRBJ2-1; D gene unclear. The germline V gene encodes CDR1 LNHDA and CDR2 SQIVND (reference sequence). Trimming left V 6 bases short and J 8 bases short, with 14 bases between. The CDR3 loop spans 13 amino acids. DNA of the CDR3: TGTGCCAGTAGAAACCTAGGCGTCTATGAGCAGTTCTTC. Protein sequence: CASRNLGVYEQFF.

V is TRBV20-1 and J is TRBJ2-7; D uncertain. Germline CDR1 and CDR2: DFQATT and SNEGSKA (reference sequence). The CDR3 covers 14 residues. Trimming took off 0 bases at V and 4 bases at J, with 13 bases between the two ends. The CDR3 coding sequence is TGCAGTGCTAGAGATCTGGCTCATACATACGAGCAGTACTTC. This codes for CSARDLAHTYEQYF.

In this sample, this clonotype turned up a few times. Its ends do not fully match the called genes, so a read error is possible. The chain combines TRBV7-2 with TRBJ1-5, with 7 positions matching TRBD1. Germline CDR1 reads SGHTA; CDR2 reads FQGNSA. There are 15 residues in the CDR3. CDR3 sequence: CASSLDRGGNQPQHF. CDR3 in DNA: TGTGCCAGCAGCTTAGACAGGGGAGGCAACCAGCCCCAGCATTTT.

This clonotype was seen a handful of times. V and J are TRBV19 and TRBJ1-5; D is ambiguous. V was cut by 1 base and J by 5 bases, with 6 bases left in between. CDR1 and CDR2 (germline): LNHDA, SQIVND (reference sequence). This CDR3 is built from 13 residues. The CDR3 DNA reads TGTGCCAGTAGTATAGGTGGGTATCAGCCCCAGCATTTT. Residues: CASSIGGYQPQHF.

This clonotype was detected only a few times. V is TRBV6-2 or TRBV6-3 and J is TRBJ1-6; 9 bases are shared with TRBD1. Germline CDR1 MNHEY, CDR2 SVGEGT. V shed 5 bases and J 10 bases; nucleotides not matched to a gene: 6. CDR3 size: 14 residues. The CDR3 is CASSPDRGLSPLHF. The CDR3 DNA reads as TGTGCCAGCAGTCCGGACAGGGGTTTGTCACCCCTCCACTTT.

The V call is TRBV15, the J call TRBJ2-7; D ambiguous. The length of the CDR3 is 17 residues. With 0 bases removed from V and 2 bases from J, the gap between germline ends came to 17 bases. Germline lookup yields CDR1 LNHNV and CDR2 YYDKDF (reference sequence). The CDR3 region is CATSRDSVQTRTYEQYF. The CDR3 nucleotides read TGTGCCACCAGCAGAGATTCGGTGCAGACACGAACCTACGAGCAGTACTTC.

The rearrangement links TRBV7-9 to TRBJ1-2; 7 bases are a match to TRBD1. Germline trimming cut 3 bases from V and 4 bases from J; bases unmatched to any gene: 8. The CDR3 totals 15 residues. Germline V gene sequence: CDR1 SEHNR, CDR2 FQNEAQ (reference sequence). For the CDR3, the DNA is TGTGCCAGCAGCTTTATCCTAGGGGGCCCCTATGGCTACACCTTC. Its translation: CASSFILGGPYGYTF.

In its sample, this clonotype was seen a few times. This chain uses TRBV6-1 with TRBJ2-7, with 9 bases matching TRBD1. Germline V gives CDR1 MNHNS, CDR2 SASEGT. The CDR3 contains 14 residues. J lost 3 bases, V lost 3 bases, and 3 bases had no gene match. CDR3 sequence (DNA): TGTGCCAGCAGTGACCGGACAGGGGACTACGAGCAGTACTTC. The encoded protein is CASSDRTGDYEQYF.

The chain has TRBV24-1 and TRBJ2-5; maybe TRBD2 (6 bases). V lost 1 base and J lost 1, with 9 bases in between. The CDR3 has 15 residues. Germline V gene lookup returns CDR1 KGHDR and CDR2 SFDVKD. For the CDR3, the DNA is TGTGCCACCAGTGATTTTCGGGAGAGCCAAGAGACCCAGTACTTC. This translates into CATSDFRESQETQYF.

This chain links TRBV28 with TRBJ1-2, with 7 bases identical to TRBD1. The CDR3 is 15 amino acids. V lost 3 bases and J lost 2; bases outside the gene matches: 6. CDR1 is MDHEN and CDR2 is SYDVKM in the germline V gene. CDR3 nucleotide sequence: TGTGCCAGCAGTTTTCAGGACAGGCCAAACTATGGCTACACCTTC. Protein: CASSFQDRPNYGYTF.

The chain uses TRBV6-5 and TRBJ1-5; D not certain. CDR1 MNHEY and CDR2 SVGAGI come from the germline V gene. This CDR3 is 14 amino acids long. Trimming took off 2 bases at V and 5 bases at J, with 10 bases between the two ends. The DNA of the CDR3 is TGTGCCAGCAGTTACGTTAGGCAAGATCAGCCCCAGCATTTT. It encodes CASSYVRQDQPQHF.

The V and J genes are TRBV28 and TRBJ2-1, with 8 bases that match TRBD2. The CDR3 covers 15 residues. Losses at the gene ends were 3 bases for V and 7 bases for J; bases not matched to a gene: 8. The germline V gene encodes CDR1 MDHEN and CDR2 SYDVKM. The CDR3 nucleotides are TGTGCCAGCAGTTTCCCGGGACTAGTTAGGAATGAGCAGTTCTTC. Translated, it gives CASSFPGLVRNEQFF.

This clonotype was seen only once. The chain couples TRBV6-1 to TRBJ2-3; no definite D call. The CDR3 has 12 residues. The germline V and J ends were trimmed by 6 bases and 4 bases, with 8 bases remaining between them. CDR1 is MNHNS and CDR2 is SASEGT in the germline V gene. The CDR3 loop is CASRTTADTQYF. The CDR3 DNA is TGTGCCAGCAGGACAACCGCAGATACGCAGTATTTT.

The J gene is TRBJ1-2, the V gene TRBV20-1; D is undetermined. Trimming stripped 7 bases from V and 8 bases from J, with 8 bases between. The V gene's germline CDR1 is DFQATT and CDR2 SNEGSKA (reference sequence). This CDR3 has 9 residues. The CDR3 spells CSEGVGYTF. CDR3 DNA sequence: TGCAGTGAGGGCGTCGGCTACACCTTC.